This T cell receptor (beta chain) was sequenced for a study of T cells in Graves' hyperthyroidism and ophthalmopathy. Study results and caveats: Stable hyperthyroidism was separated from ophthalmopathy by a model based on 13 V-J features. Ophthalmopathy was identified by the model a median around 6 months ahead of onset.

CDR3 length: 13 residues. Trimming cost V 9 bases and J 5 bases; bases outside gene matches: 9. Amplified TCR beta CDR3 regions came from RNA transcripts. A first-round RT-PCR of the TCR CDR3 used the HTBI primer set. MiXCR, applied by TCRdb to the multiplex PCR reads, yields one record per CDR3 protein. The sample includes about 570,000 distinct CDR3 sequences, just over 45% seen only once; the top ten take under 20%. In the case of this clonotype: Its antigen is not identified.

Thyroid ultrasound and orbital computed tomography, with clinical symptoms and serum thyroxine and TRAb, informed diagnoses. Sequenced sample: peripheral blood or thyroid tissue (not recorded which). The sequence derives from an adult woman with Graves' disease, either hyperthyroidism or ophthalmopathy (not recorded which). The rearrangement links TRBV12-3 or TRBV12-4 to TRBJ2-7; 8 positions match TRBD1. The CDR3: CARGQAFHDEQYF. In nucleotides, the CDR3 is TGTGCCAGGGGACAGGCTTTTCACGACGAGCAGTACTTC.